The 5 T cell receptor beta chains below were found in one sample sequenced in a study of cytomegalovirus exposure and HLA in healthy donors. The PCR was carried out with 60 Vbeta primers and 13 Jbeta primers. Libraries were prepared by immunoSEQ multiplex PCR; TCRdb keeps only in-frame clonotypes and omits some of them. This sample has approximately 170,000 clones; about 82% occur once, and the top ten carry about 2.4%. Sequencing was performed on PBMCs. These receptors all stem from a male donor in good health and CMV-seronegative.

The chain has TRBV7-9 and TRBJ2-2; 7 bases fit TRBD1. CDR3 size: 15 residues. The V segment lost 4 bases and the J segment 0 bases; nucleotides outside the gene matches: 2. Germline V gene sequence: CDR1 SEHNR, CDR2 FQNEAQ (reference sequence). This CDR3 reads CASSWTGANTGELFF. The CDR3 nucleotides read TGTGCCAGCAGCTGGACAGGCGCGAACACCGGGGAGCTGTTTTTT.

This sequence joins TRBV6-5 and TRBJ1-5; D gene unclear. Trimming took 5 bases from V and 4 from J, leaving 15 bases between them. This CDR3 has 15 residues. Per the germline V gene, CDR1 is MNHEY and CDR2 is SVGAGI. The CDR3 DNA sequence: TGTGCCAGCAGTAGACAAAAAACCCCTAATCAGCCCCAGCATTTT. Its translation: CASSRQKTPNQPQHF.

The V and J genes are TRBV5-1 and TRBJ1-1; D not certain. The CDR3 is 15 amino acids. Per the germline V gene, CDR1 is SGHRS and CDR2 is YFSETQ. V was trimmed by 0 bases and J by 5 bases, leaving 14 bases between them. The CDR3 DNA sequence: TGCGCCAGCAGCTTGGGCCGGGTCTCGGTAACTGAAGCTTTCTTT. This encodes CASSLGRVSVTEAFF.

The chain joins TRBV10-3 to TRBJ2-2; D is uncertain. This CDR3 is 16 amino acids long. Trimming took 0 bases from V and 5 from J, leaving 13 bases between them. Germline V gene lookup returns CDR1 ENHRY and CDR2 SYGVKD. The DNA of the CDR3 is TGTGCCATCAGTGAGTCGAATATCAGACAAACCGGGGAGCTGTTTTTT. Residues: CAISESNIRQTGELFF.

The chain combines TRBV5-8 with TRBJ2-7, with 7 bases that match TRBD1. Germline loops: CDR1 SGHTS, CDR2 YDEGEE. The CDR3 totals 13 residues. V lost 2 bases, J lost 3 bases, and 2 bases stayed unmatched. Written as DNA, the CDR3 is TGTGCCAGCAGCTTAAACAGGGGCTACGAGCAGTACTTC. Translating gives CASSLNRGYEQYF. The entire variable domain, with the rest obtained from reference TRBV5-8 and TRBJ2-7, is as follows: EAGVTQSPTHLIKTRGQQATLRCSPISGHTSVYWYQQALGLGLQFLLWYDEGEERNRGNFPPRFSGRQFPNYSSELNVNALELEDSALYLCASSLNRGYEQYFGPGTRLTVT.